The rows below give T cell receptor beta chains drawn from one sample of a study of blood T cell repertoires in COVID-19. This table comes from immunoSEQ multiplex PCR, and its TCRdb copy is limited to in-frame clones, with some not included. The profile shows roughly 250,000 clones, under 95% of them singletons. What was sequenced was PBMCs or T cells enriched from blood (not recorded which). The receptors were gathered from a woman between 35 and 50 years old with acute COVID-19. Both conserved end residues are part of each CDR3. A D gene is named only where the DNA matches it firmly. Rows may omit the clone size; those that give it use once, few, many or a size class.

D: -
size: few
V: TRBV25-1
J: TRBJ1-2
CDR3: CASSVPGNGYTF
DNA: TGTGCCAGCAGCGTACCAGGGAATGGCTACACCTTC

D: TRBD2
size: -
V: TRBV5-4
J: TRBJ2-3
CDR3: CASSLRTSVADTQYF
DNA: TGTGCCAGCAGCTTGCGGACTAGCGTTGCAGATACGCAGTATTTT

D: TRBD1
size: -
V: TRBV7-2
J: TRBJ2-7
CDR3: CASSRGTGGAYEQYF
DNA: TGTGCCAGCAGCCGCGGGACAGGGGGCGCCTACGAGCAGTACTTC

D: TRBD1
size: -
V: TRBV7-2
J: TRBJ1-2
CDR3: CASNSGTGSFCTF
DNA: TGTGCCAGCAACTCCGGGACAGGGTCTTTTTGCACCTTC

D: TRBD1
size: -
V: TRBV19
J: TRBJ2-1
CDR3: CASSINRQGINEQFF
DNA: TGTGCCAGTAGTATTAATCGACAGGGTATTAATGAGCAGTTCTTC

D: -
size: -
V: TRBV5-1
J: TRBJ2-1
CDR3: CASSFQVNNEQFF
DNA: TGCGCCAGCAGCTTTCAGGTCAACAATGAGCAGTTCTTC

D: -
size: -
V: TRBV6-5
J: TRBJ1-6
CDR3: CASSYEGRGNSPLHF
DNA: TGTGCCAGCAGTTACGAGGGCAGGGGCAATTCACCCCTCCACTTT

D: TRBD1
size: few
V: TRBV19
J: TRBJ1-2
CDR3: CASSLRDRRSNYGYTF
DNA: TGTGCCAGTAGTTTAAGGGACAGAAGATCTAACTATGGCTACACCTTC

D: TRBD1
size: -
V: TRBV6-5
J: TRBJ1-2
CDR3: CASSYGTGDNYGYTF
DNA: TGTGCCAGCAGTTACGGGACAGGAGATAACTATGGCTACACCTTC

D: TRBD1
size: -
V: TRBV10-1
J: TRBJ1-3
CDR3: CASSESEQGAISGNTIYF
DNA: TGCGCCAGCAGTGAGTCCGAACAGGGGGCCATCTCTGGAAACACCATATATTTT

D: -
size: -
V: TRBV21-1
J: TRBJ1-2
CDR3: CASSRKDRAYGYTF
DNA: TGTGCCAGCAGCAGGAAAGACAGGGCCTATGGCTACACCTTC

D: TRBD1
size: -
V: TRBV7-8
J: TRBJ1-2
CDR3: CASSLGTGWEGYTF
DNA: TGTGCCAGCAGCTTAGGGACAGGGTGGGAAGGCTACACCTTC

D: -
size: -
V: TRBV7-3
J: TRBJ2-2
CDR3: CASSLGPYTGELFF
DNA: TGTGCCAGCAGCTTAGGGCCGTACACCGGGGAGCTGTTTTTT

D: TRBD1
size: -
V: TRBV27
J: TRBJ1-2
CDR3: CASSSAPPGQGWGYTF
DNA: TGTGCCAGCAGTTCCGCGCCCCCGGGACAGGGGTGGGGCTACACCTTC

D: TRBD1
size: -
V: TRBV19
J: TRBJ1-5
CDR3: CASSSRQGGNQPQHF
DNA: TGTGCCAGTAGTAGCAGACAGGGAGGCAATCAGCCCCAGCATTTT

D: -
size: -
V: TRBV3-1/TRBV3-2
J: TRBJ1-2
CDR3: CASSPLGGGGYTF
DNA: TGTGCCAGCAGCCCCTTAGGGGGGGGTGGCTACACCTTC

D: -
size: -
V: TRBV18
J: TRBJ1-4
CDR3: CASSLLTEDRKKLFF
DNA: TGTGCCAGCTCACTGCTGACAGAAGACAGAAAAAAACTGTTTTTT

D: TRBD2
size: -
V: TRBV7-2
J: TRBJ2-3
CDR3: CASSLGLAGVDTQYF
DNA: TGTGCCAGCAGCCTGGGACTAGCGGGAGTGGATACGCAGTATTTT

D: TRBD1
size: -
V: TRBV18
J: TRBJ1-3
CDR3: CASSNRGNTIYF
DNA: TGTGCCAGCTCAAACAGGGGTAACACCATATATTTT

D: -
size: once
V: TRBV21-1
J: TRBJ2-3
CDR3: CASSAKGGLAGGSFGTDTQYF
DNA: TGTGCCAGCAGCGCAAAAGGAGGACTAGCGGGGGGCTCGTTCGGCACAGATACGCAGTATTTT

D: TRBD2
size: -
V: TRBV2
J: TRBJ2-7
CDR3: CASSRGGYEQYF
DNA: TGTGCCAGTTCCCGGGGGGGCTACGAGCAGTACTTC

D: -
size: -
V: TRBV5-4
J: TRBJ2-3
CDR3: CASSFGFRGTDTQYF
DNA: TGTGCCAGCAGCTTTGGTTTCAGGGGCACAGATACGCAGTATTTT

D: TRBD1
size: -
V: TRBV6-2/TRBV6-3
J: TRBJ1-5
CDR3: CASSYYRGNQPQHF
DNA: TGTGCCAGCAGTTACTACAGGGGAAATCAGCCCCAGCATTTT

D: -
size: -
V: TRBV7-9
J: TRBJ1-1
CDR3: CASSAGQFAEAFF
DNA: TGTGCCAGCAGCGCTGGACAGTTCGCTGAAGCTTTCTTT

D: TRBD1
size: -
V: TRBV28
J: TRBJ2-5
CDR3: CASSRTGNGEETQYF
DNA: TGTGCCAGCAGCAGGACAGGGAATGGGGAGGAGACCCAGTACTTC

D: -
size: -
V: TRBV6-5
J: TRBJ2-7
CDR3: CASARGYSYEQYF
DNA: TGTGCCAGCGCCAGGGGCTACTCCTACGAGCAGTACTTC

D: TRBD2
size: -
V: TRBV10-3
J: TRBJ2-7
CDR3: CAISEVSGTLSYEQYF
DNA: TGTGCCATCAGTGAGGTTAGCGGGACCCTCTCCTACGAGCAGTACTTC

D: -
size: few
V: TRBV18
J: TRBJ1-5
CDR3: CASSPDRNQPQHF
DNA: TGTGCCAGCTCACCAGACAGGAATCAGCCCCAGCATTTT

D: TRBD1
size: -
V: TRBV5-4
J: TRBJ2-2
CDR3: CASSPETGLNTGELFF
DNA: TGTGCCAGCAGTCCAGAGACAGGGTTGAACACCGGGGAGCTGTTTTTT

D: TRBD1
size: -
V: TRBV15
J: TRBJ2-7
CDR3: CATSRGTGGSYEQYF
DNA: TGTGCCACCAGCAGAGGGACAGGGGGCTCCTACGAGCAGTACTTC

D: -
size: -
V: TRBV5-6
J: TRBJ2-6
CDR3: CASSLPWVAGANVLTF
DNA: TGTGCCAGCAGCCTGCCCTGGGTAGCCGGGGCCAACGTCCTGACTTTC

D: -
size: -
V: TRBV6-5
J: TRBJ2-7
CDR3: CASRLTASSYEQYF
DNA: TGTGCCAGCAGGCTGACAGCGAGCTCCTACGAGCAGTACTTC

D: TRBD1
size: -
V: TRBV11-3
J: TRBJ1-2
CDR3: CASSSSTGALGYTF
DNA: TGTGCCAGCAGCTCATCTACAGGGGCCCTCGGCTACACCTTC

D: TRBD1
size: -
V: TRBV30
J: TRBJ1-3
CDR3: CAWSTRTGSGNTIYF
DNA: TGTGCCTGGAGTACAAGGACAGGCTCTGGAAACACCATATATTTT

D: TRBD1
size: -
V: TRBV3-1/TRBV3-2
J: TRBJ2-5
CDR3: CASSRDRAETQYF
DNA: TGTGCCAGCAGCCGAGACAGGGCGGAGACCCAGTACTTC

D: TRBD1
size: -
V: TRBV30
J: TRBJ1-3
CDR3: CAWSLTGRSGNTIYF
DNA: TGTGCCTGGAGTTTGACAGGGCGCTCTGGAAACACCATATATTTT

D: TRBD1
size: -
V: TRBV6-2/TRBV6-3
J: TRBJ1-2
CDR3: CASSPDRDYGYTF
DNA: TGTGCCAGCAGTCCAGACAGGGACTATGGCTACACCTTC

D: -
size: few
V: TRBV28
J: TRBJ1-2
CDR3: CASSMLGRGYTF
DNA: TGTGCCAGCAGTATGCTAGGGAGAGGCTACACCTTC

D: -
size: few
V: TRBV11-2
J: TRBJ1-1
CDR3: CASSLRPRDTEAFF
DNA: TGTGCCAGCAGCTTGAGACCGAGGGACACTGAAGCTTTCTTT

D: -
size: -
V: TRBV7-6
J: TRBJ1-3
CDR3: CASKSGQGGTIYF
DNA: TGTGCCAGCAAAAGTGGGCAGGGAGGCACCATATATTTT

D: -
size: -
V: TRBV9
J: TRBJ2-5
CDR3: CASSVDQGEETQYF
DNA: TGTGCCAGCAGCGTAGATCAGGGTGAAGAGACCCAGTACTTC

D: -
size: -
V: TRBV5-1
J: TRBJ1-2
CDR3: CASSSVGNYGYTF
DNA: TGCGCCAGCAGCTCCGTGGGCAACTATGGCTACACCTTC

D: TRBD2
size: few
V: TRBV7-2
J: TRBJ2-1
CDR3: CASSLGRPSGYNEQFF
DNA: TGTGCCAGCAGCTTAGGTCGGCCTAGCGGCTACAATGAGCAGTTCTTC

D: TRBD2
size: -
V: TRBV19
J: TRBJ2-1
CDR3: CASSRGLARDEQFF
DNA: TGTGCCAGTAGCAGAGGACTAGCCCGGGATGAGCAGTTCTTC

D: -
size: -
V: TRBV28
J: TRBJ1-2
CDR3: CASSFGHNYGYTF
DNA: TGTGCCAGCAGTTTCGGACATAACTATGGCTACACCTTC

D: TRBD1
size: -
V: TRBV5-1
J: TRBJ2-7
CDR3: CASGDRPTSYEQYF
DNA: TGCGCCAGTGGGGACAGGCCGACGTCCTACGAGCAGTACTTC

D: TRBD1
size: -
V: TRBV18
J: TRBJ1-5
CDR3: CASSHNILRDSHQPQHF
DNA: TGTGCCAGCTCACATAACATACTTCGGGACAGCCATCAGCCCCAGCATTTT

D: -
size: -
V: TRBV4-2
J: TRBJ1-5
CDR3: CASSQGGGEQQPQHF
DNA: TGTGCCAGCAGCCAAGGAGGAGGGGAACAGCAGCCCCAGCATTTT

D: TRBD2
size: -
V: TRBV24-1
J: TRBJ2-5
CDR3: CATGIPGGLVETQYF
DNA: TGTGCCACCGGTATACCGGGGGGTTTGGTTGAGACCCAGTACTTC

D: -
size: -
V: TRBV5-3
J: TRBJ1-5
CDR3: CARKTGYSNQPQHF
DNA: TGTGCCAGAAAAACAGGGTATAGCAATCAGCCCCAGCATTTT

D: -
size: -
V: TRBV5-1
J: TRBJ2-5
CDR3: CASSLSQGQETQYF
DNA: TGCGCCAGCAGCTTGTCTCAGGGGCAGGAGACCCAGTACTTC

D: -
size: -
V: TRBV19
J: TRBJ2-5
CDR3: CASSPTKGDETQYF
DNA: TGTGCCAGTAGCCCGACGAAGGGGGATGAGACCCAGTACTTC

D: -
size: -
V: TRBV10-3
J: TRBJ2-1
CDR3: CAISITTDNNEQFF
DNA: TGTGCCATCAGTATCACGACAGATAACAATGAGCAGTTCTTC

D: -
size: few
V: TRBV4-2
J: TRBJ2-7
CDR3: CASSQGAETSYEQYF
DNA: TGTGCCAGCAGCCAAGGCGCCGAAACCTCCTACGAGCAGTACTTC

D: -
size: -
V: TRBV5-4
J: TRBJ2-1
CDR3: CASSLELVKENEQFF
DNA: TGTGCCAGCAGCTTGGAACTAGTAAAGGAAAATGAGCAGTTCTTC

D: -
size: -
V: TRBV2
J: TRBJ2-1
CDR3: CASSEAGGWPYNEQFF
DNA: TGTGCCAGCAGTGAAGCGGGCGGGTGGCCCTACAATGAGCAGTTCTTC

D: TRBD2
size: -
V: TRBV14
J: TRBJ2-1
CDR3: CASSHWTSGTYNEQFF
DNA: TGTGCCAGCAGCCATTGGACTAGCGGGACCTACAATGAGCAGTTCTTC

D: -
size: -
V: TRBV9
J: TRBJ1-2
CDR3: CASSGPEGAVGYGYTF
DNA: TGTGCCAGCAGCGGCCCGGAGGGCGCGGTCGGATATGGCTACACCTTC